These 27 T cell receptor beta chains came from one sample sequenced in a study of shared clonotypes between healthy human individuals. Profiling relied on immunoSEQ multiplex PCR, and the TCRdb table lists in-frame clones only, not all of them. The sample contains 1 million to 1.3 million clones, around three quarters of which appear only once. The sample comprised memory CD4+ T cells from PBMCs. Stated subset: CD45RA-negative fraction. All receptors come from a man in his late teens or twenties in good health. Some clones in this sample may be carry-over from other donors' samples.

The CDR3 nucleotides are TGTGCCAGCAGCTTGATAGCGGGAGGAGACAATGAGCAGTTCTTC. Amino acids: CASSLIAGGDNEQFF. V is TRBV5-4 and J is TRBJ2-1, with 10 bases identical to TRBD2. The CDR3 has 15 residues. In germline, CDR1 is SGHNT, CDR2 YYREEE (reference sequence). J lost 5 bases, V lost 1 base, and 3 bases had no gene match.

The chain employs TRBV4-1 and TRBJ2-1, with 7 bases lining up with TRBD2. V was pared by 6 bases and J by 8 bases, with 16 bases of the junction left unmatched. The CDR3 length is 16 residues. In germline, CDR1 is MGHRA, CDR2 YSYEKL. CDR3 nucleotides: TGCGCCAGCAGGCGTAAGGGACTATCGGGTCTCGATGAGCAGTTCTTC. It yields the protein CASRRKGLSGLDEQFF.

The chain's CDR3 is CAWSTSVSTDTQYF. In nucleotides, the CDR3 is TGTGCCTGGTCTACTAGCGTTAGCACAGATACGCAGTATTTT. The chain carries TRBV30 and TRBJ2-3; 7 positions agree with TRBD2. The CDR3 contains 14 residues. Looked up from germline, CDR1 is GTSNPN and CDR2 is SVGIG (reference sequence). Unmatched junction bases numbered 5, after V lost 5 bases and J lost 0 bases. Complete variable domain (other parts from reference TRBV30 and TRBJ2-3): SQTIHQWPATLVQPVGSPLSLECTVEGTSNPNLYWYRQAAGRGLQLLFYSVGIGQISSEVPQNLSASRPQDRQFILSSKKLLLSDSGFYLCAWSTSVSTDTQYFGPGTRLTVL.

This clone came up once. The chain recombines TRBV6-1 with TRBJ2-7; TRBD1 agrees at 10 bases. The V gene end was trimmed by 6 bases and the J gene end by 2 bases; junction bases not matched to a gene: 4. This CDR3 comprises 14 residues. CDR1 and CDR2 (germline): MNHNS, SASEGT. The CDR3 bases are TGTGCCAGCAGGCGACAGGGGGCGGCCTACGAGCAGTACTTC. Translating gives CASRRQGAAYEQYF.

J is TRBJ1-1 and V is TRBV5-1; D possibly corresponds to TRBD1 (6 bases). Between the trimmed V and J ends, which lost 8 bases and 0 bases, there was a span of 11 bases. Germline lookup yields CDR1 SGHRS and CDR2 YFSETQ. CDR3 length: 13 residues. CDR3 bases: TGCGCCAGTACGACAGGCCTGAACACTGAAGCTTTCTTT. It specifies CASTTGLNTEAFF.

The J gene is TRBJ1-5, the V gene TRBV6-1; possible D gene TRBD1, 5 bases. The CDR3 loop spans 17 amino acids. Germline V gives CDR1 MNHNS, CDR2 SASEGT. Deletions cut 3 bases from V and 4 bases from J, with 19 bases between. As DNA, the CDR3 is TGTGCCAGCAGTGATGCTATTAGGGGTTGGGGAAATCAGCCCCAGCATTTT. It encodes CASSDAIRGWGNQPQHF.

This chain links TRBV7-2 with TRBJ1-5; TRBD1 is a possible D gene (5 bases). Trimming removed 5 bases at V and 4 bases at J, with 15 bases between. The V gene's germline CDR1 is SGHTA and CDR2 FQGNSA. CDR3 length: 15 amino acids. DNA for the CDR3: TGTGCCAGCAGCCCCCGGGGCATGGGAAATCAGCCCCAGCATTTT. This sequence encodes CASSPRGMGNQPQHF.

Ten or more counts support this clone. The rearrangement joins TRBV6-7 to TRBJ1-4, with TRBD1 as a possible D gene (5 bases). TRBV6-7 is an ORF, with its function uncertain. The CDR3 runs to 15 residues. Trimming pared 2 bases from V and 2 bases from J, leaving 9 bases between. The CDR3: CASSYGGTTNEKLFF. CDR3 nucleotide sequence: TGTGCCAGCAGTTACGGGGGGACTACTAATGAAAAACTGTTTTTT.

This clone turned up a few times. This chain joins TRBV5-4 and TRBJ2-1; 8 nucleotides match TRBD2. This CDR3 has 16 residues. Germline-derived CDR1 and CDR2 are SGHNT and YYREEE (reference sequence). The junction had 16 bases not matched to a gene; V was cut back by 9 bases and J by 5 bases. Written as DNA, the CDR3 is TGTGCCACCCTTCGCGGGAGGATGAAGGGGGACAATGAGCAGTTCTTC. This gives the protein CATLRGRMKGDNEQFF.

The rearrangement links TRBV7-3 to TRBJ2-1; 12 bases are shared with TRBD2. The CDR3 extends over 15 amino acids. The V segment lost 5 bases and the J segment 9 bases; nucleotides outside the gene matches: 8. In germline, CDR1 is SGHTA, CDR2 FQGTGA. CDR3 nucleotide sequence: TGTGCCAGCAGCGTGCGACTAGCGGGAGTGGGTGAGCAGTTCTTC. Translation: CASSVRLAGVGEQFF.

This chain connects TRBV4-3 to TRBJ2-1; perhaps TRBD2 as D (5 bases). Trimming cost V 1 base and J 8 bases, with 18 bases left between them. This CDR3 spans 16 amino acids. Germline values: CDR1 LGHNA, CDR2 YSLEER. The CDR3 DNA reads as TGCGCCAGCAGCCAAGGGCTATCTAGATTCGGGGATGAGCAGTTCTTC. Its translation: CASSQGLSRFGDEQFF.

The V and J genes are TRBV10-3 and TRBJ2-2; 8 nucleotides match TRBD2. Losses at the gene ends were 7 bases for V and 3 bases for J; bases not matched to a gene: 10. The CDR3 is made up of 16 amino acids. Germline V gene lookup returns CDR1 ENHRY and CDR2 SYGVKD. The CDR3 spells CAITLRTSSDTGELFF. As DNA, the CDR3 is TGTGCCATCACTCTGAGGACTAGCAGTGACACCGGGGAGCTGTTTTTT.

The rearrangement links TRBV9 to TRBJ2-1; the D is unclear. This CDR3 has 14 amino acids. Trimming pared 0 bases from V and 8 bases from J, leaving 12 bases between. Germline loops: CDR1 SGDLS, CDR2 YYNGEE. This chain's CDR3 is CASSVGVGFDEQFF. The DNA of the CDR3 is TGTGCCAGCAGCGTAGGGGTAGGGTTCGATGAGCAGTTCTTC.

The rearrangement joins TRBV7-9 to TRBJ1-3; D gene ambiguous. The V end was cut by 7 bases, the J end by 0 bases, with 13 bases between. Germline CDR1 is SEHNR and CDR2 is FQNEAQ (reference sequence). This CDR3 contains 15 residues. CDR3 coding DNA: TGTGCCAGCACCGCCGACACCCGCTCTGGAAACACCATATATTTT. Amino acids: CASTADTRSGNTIYF.

Concerning this clone itself: The conserved final phenylalanine or tryptophan is absent from the CDR3, which likely points to a read error. The chain combines TRBV2 with TRBJ1-5; perhaps TRBD1 as D (5 bases). Per the germline V gene, CDR1 is SNHLY and CDR2 is FYNNEI. The CDR3 has 14 residues. V lost 3 bases and J 4 bases, leaving 10 bases between the germline ends. This CDR3 is CASSETAGNQPQHL. The CDR3 coding sequence is TGTGCCAGCAGTGAGACAGCGGGGAATCAGCCCCAGCATCTT.

The rearrangement uses TRBV5-4 and TRBJ1-1; 12 nucleotides line up with TRBD1. The CDR3 covers 16 residues. The germline gives CDR1 SGHNT, CDR2 YYREEE (reference sequence). J lost 7 bases, V lost 4 bases, and 11 bases had no gene match. The CDR3 DNA reads as TGTGCCAGCAGCGGACGGGACAGGGGGCGAGTTAGTGAAGCTTTCTTT. Translated, it gives CASSGRDRGRVSEAFF.

This clone was found once. The J gene is TRBJ1-1, the V gene TRBV9; D might be TRBD1 (5 bases). Germline assignment: CDR1 SGDLS and CDR2 YYNGEE. This CDR3 contains 15 residues. Trimming removed 2 bases from V and 13 bases from J, with 24 bases in between. The CDR3 spells CASSVGDGLKPRGFF. Written as DNA, the CDR3 is TGTGCCAGCAGCGTGGGGGACGGCCTCAAACCTAGAGGTTTCTTT.

V gene TRBV4-2 combines with J gene TRBJ2-5; 7 bases are a match to TRBD1. This CDR3 has 14 amino acids. The junction had 2 bases not matched to a gene; V was cut back by 0 bases and J by 4 bases. The germline V gene encodes CDR1 LGHNA and CDR2 YNFKEQ. The CDR3 loop is CASSQEGGAETQYF. The CDR3 coding sequence is TGTGCCAGCAGCCAAGAAGGGGGCGCAGAGACCCAGTACTTC.

The table lists this clone with a count of one. V is TRBV4-1 and J is TRBJ2-1; 10 nucleotides match TRBD2. The V gene end was trimmed by 0 bases and the J gene end by 12 bases; junction bases not matched to a gene: 8. Germline CDR1 MGHRA, CDR2 YSYEKL. The CDR3 totals 15 residues. The CDR3 region is CASSQDRGSGRWQFF. CDR3 DNA: TGCGCCAGCAGCCAAGATCGGGGTAGCGGGAGGTGGCAGTTCTTC.

In its sample, this clone was seen many times. The chain is built from TRBV7-9 and TRBJ2-7, with 12 nucleotides matching TRBD1. CDR1 SEHNR and CDR2 FQNEAQ come from the germline V gene (reference sequence). V lost 0 bases to trimming and J lost 5 bases; unmatched junction nucleotides: 8. The CDR3 length is 17 residues. The CDR3 DNA is TGTGCCAGCAGCTTAGCGCTCGGGACAGGGGGCATCCACGAGCAGTACTTC. The encoded protein is CASSLALGTGGIHEQYF.

The chain joins TRBV18 to TRBJ2-1; 8 nucleotides match TRBD1. This CDR3 contains 14 residues. Trimming cost V 6 bases and J 6 bases; bases outside gene matches: 7. The germline V gene encodes CDR1 KGHSH and CDR2 LQKENI. The CDR3 sequence is CASSLDRAGNEQFF. CDR3 sequence (DNA): TGTGCCAGCTCCTTGGACAGGGCAGGCAATGAGCAGTTCTTC.

V gene TRBV7-2 combines with J gene TRBJ2-1; 10 bases align to TRBD2. Germline V gives CDR1 SGHTA, CDR2 FQGNSA. This CDR3 has 13 amino acids. With V trimmed by 6 bases and J by 12 bases, 8 bases remained unmatched. The CDR3 protein is CASSTLASGRQFF. DNA for the CDR3: TGTGCCAGCAGTACACTTGCTAGCGGGAGGCAGTTCTTC.

The J gene is TRBJ2-4, the V gene TRBV27; TRBD2 might be the D (6 bases). This CDR3 is 16 amino acids long. Germline values: CDR1 MNHEY, CDR2 SMNVEV (reference sequence). Trimming shortened V by 2 bases and J by 2 bases, and 13 bases separated the two germline ends. CDR3 in amino acids: CASSLRVGGTKNIQYF. The CDR3 nucleotides are TGTGCCAGCAGTTTACGAGTGGGGGGAACCAAAAACATTCAGTACTTC.

This clone was counted between two and nine times. The gene calls are TRBV2 and TRBJ1-5; no firm D call. The germline V and J ends were trimmed by 6 bases and 3 bases, with 6 bases remaining between them. The germline V gene encodes CDR1 SNHLY and CDR2 FYNNEI. This CDR3 comprises 12 residues. As DNA, the CDR3 is TGTGCCAGCAGCGGAGTCAATCAGCCCCAGCATTTT. Residues: CASSGVNQPQHF.

As for this clone: The same CDR3 arises from other DNA sequences in this sample as well. The chain is built from TRBV18 and TRBJ2-6; D is uncertain. Germline V lookup: CDR1 KGHSH, CDR2 LQKENI. CDR3 length: 14 amino acids. Trimming pared 1 base from V and 4 bases from J, leaving 5 bases between. DNA of the CDR3: TGTGCCAGCTCACCACTTGGAGGGGCCAACGTCCTGACTTTC. This encodes CASSPLGGANVLTF.

The V gene is TRBV5-6, the J gene TRBJ1-3, with TRBD1 as a possible D gene (5 bases). V dropped 6 bases and J dropped 2 bases, with 18 bases sitting between them. The CDR3 is 16 amino acids. CDR1 is SGHDT and CDR2 is YYEEEE in the germline V gene. The chain's CDR3 is CASTVPGGDTGNTIYF. The CDR3 bases are TGTGCCAGCACCGTTCCCGGGGGAGACACTGGAAACACCATATATTTT.

CDR3 sequence (DNA): TGTGCCAGCAGCTTGGAGCCACCAGATACGCAGTATTTT. Residues: CASSLEPPDTQYF. The V gene is TRBV5-4, the J gene TRBJ2-3; D is uncertain. Germline V gene lookup returns CDR1 SGHNT and CDR2 YYREEE (reference sequence). V was shortened by 0 bases and J by 4 bases, with 6 bases between the two germline ends. The CDR3 spans 13 residues.